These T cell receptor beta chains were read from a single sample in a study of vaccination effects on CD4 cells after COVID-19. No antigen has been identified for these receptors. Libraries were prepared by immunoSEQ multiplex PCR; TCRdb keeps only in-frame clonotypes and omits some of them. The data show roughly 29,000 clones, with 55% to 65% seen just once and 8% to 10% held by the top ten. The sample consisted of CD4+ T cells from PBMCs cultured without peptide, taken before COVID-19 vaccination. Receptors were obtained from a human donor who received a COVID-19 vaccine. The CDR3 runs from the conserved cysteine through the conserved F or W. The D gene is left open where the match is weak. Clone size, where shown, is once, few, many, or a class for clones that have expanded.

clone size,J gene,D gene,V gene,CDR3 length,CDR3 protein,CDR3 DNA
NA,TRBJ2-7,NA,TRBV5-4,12,CASSVYSYEQYF,TGTGCCAGCAGCGTCTACAGCTACGAGCAGTACTTC
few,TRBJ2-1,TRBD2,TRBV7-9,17,CASSRNTGLAGYNEQFF,TGTGCCAGCAGCCGAAATACCGGACTAGCGGGTTACAATGAGCAGTTCTTC
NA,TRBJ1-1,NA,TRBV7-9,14,CASSFAGAGTEAFF,TGTGCCAGCAGCTTTGCTGGCGCCGGCACTGAAGCTTTCTTT
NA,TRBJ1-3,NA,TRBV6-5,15,CASIYGGPSGNTIYF,TGTGCCAGCATTTATGGGGGCCCCTCTGGAAACACCATATATTTT
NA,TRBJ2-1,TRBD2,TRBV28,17,CASSLSGILAAHNEQFF,TGTGCCAGCAGTTTATCGGGGATTCTAGCGGCTCACAATGAGCAGTTCTTC
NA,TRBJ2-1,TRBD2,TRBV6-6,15,CASSATSGRPGIQFF,TGTGCCAGCAGTGCGACTAGCGGGAGGCCAGGCATACAGTTCTTC
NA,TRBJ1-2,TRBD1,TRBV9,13,CASSTGGNYGYTF,TGTGCCAGCAGCACAGGGGGGAACTATGGCTACACCTTC
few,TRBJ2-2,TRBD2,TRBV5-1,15,CASSLELAGAGELFF,TGCGCCAGCAGCTTGGAACTAGCGGGAGCCGGGGAGCTGTTTTTT
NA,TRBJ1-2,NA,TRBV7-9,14,CASSPDEVSYGYTF,TGTGCCAGCAGCCCGGACGAAGTAAGCTATGGCTACACCTTC
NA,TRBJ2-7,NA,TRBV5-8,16,CASSLKLIRSSYEQYF,TGTGCCAGCAGCTTAAAGCTGATACGGAGCTCCTACGAGCAGTACTTC
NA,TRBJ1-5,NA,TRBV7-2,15,CATTSGQYSNQPQHF,TGTGCCACCACGAGCGGACAATATAGCAATCAGCCCCAGCATTTT
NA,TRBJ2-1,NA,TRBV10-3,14,CAISRQSNYNEQFF,TGTGCCATCAGTCGGCAGTCTAACTACAATGAGCAGTTCTTC
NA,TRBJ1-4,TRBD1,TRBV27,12,CARTGTNEKLFF,TGTGCCAGGACAGGGACTAATGAAAAACTGTTTTTT
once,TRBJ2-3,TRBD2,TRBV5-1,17,CASSWTTRGVLTDTQYF,TGCGCCAGCAGCTGGACTACACGGGGGGTACTCACAGATACGCAGTATTTT
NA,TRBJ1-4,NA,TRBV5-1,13,CASSLRQFEKLFF,TGCGCCAGCAGCCTTAGACAGTTTGAAAAACTGTTTTTT
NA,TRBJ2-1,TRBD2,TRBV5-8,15,CASSYGLAGSNEQFF,TGTGCCAGCAGCTACGGACTAGCGGGAAGCAATGAGCAGTTCTTC
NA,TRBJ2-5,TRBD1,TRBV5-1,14,CASSLQGALETQYF,TGCGCCAGCAGCTTGCAGGGGGCATTAGAGACCCAGTACTTC
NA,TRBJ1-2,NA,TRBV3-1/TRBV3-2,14,CASSHLQVNYGYTF,TGTGCCAGCAGCCACCTACAGGTTAACTATGGTTACACCTTC
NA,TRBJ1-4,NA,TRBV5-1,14,CASSLEGRAEKLFF,TGCGCCAGCAGCTTGGAAGGGCGGGCTGAAAAACTGTTTTTT
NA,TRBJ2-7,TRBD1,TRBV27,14,CASRDRPSSYEQYF,TGTGCCAGCAGGGACAGGCCAAGCTCCTACGAGCAGTACTTC
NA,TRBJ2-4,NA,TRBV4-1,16,CASSQEWGKAKNIQYF,TGCGCCAGCAGCCAAGAGTGGGGCAAAGCCAAAAACATTCAGTACTTC
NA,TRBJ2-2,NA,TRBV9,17,CASSVAALGRGTGELFF,TGTGCCAGCAGCGTAGCAGCCTTGGGCAGGGGCACCGGGGAGCTGTTTTTT
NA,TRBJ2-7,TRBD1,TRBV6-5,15,CASRGTGQGNYEQYF,TGTGCCAGCAGGGGAACGGGACAGGGTAACTACGAGCAGTACTTC
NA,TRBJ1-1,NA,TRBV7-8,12,CASSLGETEAFF,TGTGCCAGCAGCTTAGGGGAGACTGAAGCTTTCTTT
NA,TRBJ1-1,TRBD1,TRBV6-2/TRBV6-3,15,CASSPTPGQGSLAFF,TGTGCCAGCAGTCCAACCCCGGGACAGGGCAGTCTAGCTTTCTTT
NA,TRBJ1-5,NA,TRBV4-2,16,CASSQDPGLDNQPQHF,TGTGCCAGCAGCCAAGATCCCGGGTTGGACAATCAGCCCCAGCATTTT
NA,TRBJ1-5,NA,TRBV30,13,CAWSVKGNQPQHF,TGTGCCTGGAGTGTTAAAGGGAATCAGCCCCAGCATTTT
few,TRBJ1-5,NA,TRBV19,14,CASSLRTANQPQHF,TGTGCCAGTAGTCTCAGGACGGCTAATCAGCCCCAGCATTTT
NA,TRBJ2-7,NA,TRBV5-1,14,CASSLGDPSYEQYF,TGCGCCAGCAGCTTGGGAGACCCCTCTTACGAGCAGTACTTC
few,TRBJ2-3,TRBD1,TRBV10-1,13,CASSGTGTDTQYF,TGCGCCAGCAGTGGGACAGGGACAGATACGCAGTATTTT
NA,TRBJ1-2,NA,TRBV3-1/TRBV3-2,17,CASSQDSTISAFYGYTF,TGTGCCAGCAGCCAAGATTCGACAATCTCGGCATTCTATGGCTACACCTTC
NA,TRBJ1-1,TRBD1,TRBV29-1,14,CSVGGTAFNTEAFF,TGCAGCGTTGGCGGGACAGCTTTTAACACTGAAGCTTTCTTT
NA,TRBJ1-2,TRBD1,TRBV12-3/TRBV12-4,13,CASSLTGSYGYTF,TGTGCCAGCAGTTTGACAGGGTCCTATGGCTACACCTTC
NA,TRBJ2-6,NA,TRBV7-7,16,CASSPGRLVRANVLTF,TGTGCCAGCAGCCCTGGACGGTTGGTTAGGGCCAACGTCCTGACTTTC
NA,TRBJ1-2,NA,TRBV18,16,CASSPLSGRGNYGYTF,TGTGCCAGCTCACCTCTCTCGGGTAGGGGTAACTATGGCTACACCTTC